The next 6 T cell receptor beta chains were all read from a single sample in a study of control samples from healthy donors and cancer patients. Clones were sequenced by immunoSEQ multiplex PCR, and TCRdb holds only the in-frame ones, with some missing. The sample yields 130,000 or so clones, roughly 86% seen once. The material sequenced was PBMCs. The origin of the receptors is a man aged 45-60 years with head and neck cancer.

This clone has only one observation. This chain links TRBV2 with TRBJ1-4; perhaps TRBD1 as D (6 bases). CDR3 length equals 14 residues. V was shortened by 8 bases and J by 7 bases, with 17 bases between the two germline ends. Germline V gene sequence: CDR1 SNHLY, CDR2 FYNNEI. CDR3 DNA: TGTGCCAGCGTTCTGAGGGGGAGGGTTGAAAAACTGTTTTTT. Its translation is CASVLRGRVEKLFF.

This clone was counted once. The rearrangement links TRBV6-5 to TRBJ2-1; 9 bases align to TRBD2. In germline, CDR1 is MNHEY, CDR2 SVGAGI. This CDR3 has 15 residues. V was clipped by 4 bases and J by 3 bases; unmatched bases: 4. CDR3: CASSLAGDVYNEQFF. CDR3 coding DNA: TGTGCCAGCAGTTTAGCGGGGGACGTCTACAATGAGCAGTTCTTC.

The rearrangement joins TRBV5-1 to TRBJ2-7; the D gene is possibly TRBD1 (6 bases). V was pared by 4 bases and J by 4 bases, with 9 bases between. CDR1 SGHRS and CDR2 YFSETQ come from the germline V gene. This CDR3 has 12 residues. The CDR3 spells CASSKDSYEQYF. The CDR3, as DNA: TGCGCCAGCAGCAAGGACAGTTACGAGCAGTACTTC.

The chain combines TRBV5-6 with TRBJ2-1; 9 bases map to TRBD1. V lost 4 bases to trimming and J lost 3 bases; unmatched junction nucleotides: 8. The CDR3 extends over 16 amino acids. From germline, CDR1 is SGHDT and CDR2 YYEEEE. This chain's CDR3 is CASSPSTGGNYNEQFF. CDR3 sequence (DNA): TGTGCCAGCAGCCCAAGTACAGGGGGCAACTACAATGAGCAGTTCTTC. The full variable domain, with the rest looked up from reference TRBV5-6 and TRBJ2-1, is DAGVTQSPTHLIKTRGQQVTLRCSPKSGHDTVSWYQQALGQGPQFIFQYYEEEERQRGNFPDRFSGHQFPNYSSELNVNALLLGDSALYLCASSPSTGGNYNEQFFGPGTRLTVL.

In its sample, this clone was seen a few times. V gene TRBV5-1 combines with J gene TRBJ1-3; D is ambiguous. Germline CDR1 and CDR2: SGHRS and YFSETQ. This CDR3 spans 15 amino acids. The V end was cut by 4 bases, the J end by 1 base, with 12 bases between. The CDR3 DNA reads as TGCGCCAGCAGCCCCAGGTCCTTATCTGGAAACACCATATATTTT. It encodes CASSPRSLSGNTIYF.

Notes on this clone: Its ends do not fully match the called genes, so a read error is possible. This chain connects TRBV5-6 to TRBJ2-1; 8 bases agree with TRBD1. The CDR3 loop spans 11 amino acids. Germline V gene lookup returns CDR1 SGHDT and CDR2 YYEEEE. In DNA form, the CDR3 reads TGTGCCAGCAGCGAAGGACAGGGTTCGATCTTC. Its translation is CASSEGQGSIF.